One sample yielded the 6 T cell receptor beta chains listed below, sequenced in a study of beta chain features in type 1 diabetes. These receptors lack a known antigen. Overall study findings and caveats: Across all four CD4+ subsets, people with type 1 diabetes showed modestly shorter TCRB CDR3s.

Reverse transcription of all isolated RNA meant that expressed TCRB transcripts were sequenced. The repertoire was sequenced with immunoSEQ multiplex PCR; TCRdb's copy has only in-frame clones and lacks some. The table lists around 140,000 clones, around an eighth of them singletons, with under 1.5% in the top ten. The sequencing input was central memory CD4+ T cells from blood. The receptor set was obtained from a man aged 18 to 29 with type 1 diabetes.

This clone was counted between two and nine times. J is TRBJ2-3 and V is TRBV29-1; TRBD2 agrees at 7 bases. Per germline, CDR1 SQVTM and CDR2 ANQGSEA. J gave up 8 bases and V 7 bases, and 9 bases lay outside the gene matches. This CDR3 has 12 amino acids. CDR3 in amino acids: CSDRTPGGTQYF. DNA for the CDR3: TGCAGCGATAGGACCCCGGGAGGTACGCAGTATTTT.

This clone was observed a handful of times. V gene TRBV5-1 combines with J gene TRBJ1-2, with a tentative D call TRBD1 (6 bases). The CDR3 runs to 15 residues. Germline V gene sequence: CDR1 SGHRS, CDR2 YFSETQ. V dropped 4 bases and J dropped 0 bases, with 13 bases sitting between them. The CDR3 sequence is CASSPGGASNYGYTF. CDR3 DNA: TGCGCCAGCAGCCCCGGGGGGGCCTCTAACTATGGCTACACCTTC.

This clone was found a few times. The chain links TRBV6-1 to TRBJ2-3; the D gene could be TRBD1 or TRBD2 (5 bases each). The CDR3 spans 15 residues. Trimming left V 7 bases short and J 1 base short, with 15 bases between. Germline V lookup: CDR1 MNHNS, CDR2 SASEGT. CDR3 sequence: CASTEQGAGTDTQYF. Written as DNA, the CDR3 is TGTGCCAGCACTGAGCAGGGAGCGGGCACAGATACGCAGTATTTT.

This clone was observed a few times. The chain recombines TRBV19 with TRBJ1-2; tentatively, D is TRBD1 (6 bases). V lost 7 bases and J 5 bases, leaving 11 bases between the germline ends. The CDR3 has 12 amino acids. Germline CDR1 LNHDA, CDR2 SQIVND (reference sequence). CDR3 in DNA: TGTGCCAGTACTAGCGGACAGTATGGCTACACCTTC. Translated: CASTSGQYGYTF.

Points on this clone: With a far larger clone one base away, a read error is the likely cause. The gene calls are TRBV28 and TRBJ2-7; D not certain. CDR3 length: 12 residues. Trimming took 5 bases from V and 5 from J, leaving 10 bases between them. Germline values: CDR1 MDHEN, CDR2 SYDVKM. CDR3 protein: CASSAPHDEQYF. CDR3 DNA sequence: TGTGCCAGCAGTGCGCCTCACGACGAGCAGTACTTC.

The V gene is TRBV30, the J gene TRBJ2-5; tentative D call: TRBD2 (7 bases). The J call may be in error: the DNA end matches TRBJ2-7 better. This CDR3 has 13 amino acids. Germline CDR1 GTSNPN, CDR2 SVGIG (reference sequence). The CDR3 loop reads CAWIGGHRDEQYF. DNA for the CDR3: TGTGCCTGGATCGGGGGGCACAGGGACGAGCAGTACTTC.